This entry lists 20 T cell receptor beta chains sequenced from one sample in a study of CD8 T cells in ankylosing spondylitis. TCRdb called the 5' RACE reads again in MiXCR, with one record for every CDR3 protein. This sample has roughly 130,000 distinct CDR3 sequences, with about 8% found just once. Material: synovial fluid, either unsorted or a sorted T cell fraction (not recorded which). These receptors all come from a male donor with ankylosing spondylitis.

V usage is TRBV20-1 and J usage is TRBJ2-5, with D tentatively TRBD2 (5 bases). Germline V gives CDR1 DFQATT, CDR2 SNEGSKA (reference sequence). Trimming took 2 bases from V and 7 from J, leaving 17 bases between them. The CDR3 extends over 14 amino acids. The CDR3 nucleotides read TGCAGTGCTAGACTCCGACTGCCCGGAGGGACCCAGTACTTC. It translates to CSARLRLPGGTQYF.

This clonotype was picked up many times. The V and J genes are TRBV7-9 and TRBJ2-2; D gene uncertain. This CDR3 spans 13 amino acids. Germline-derived CDR1 and CDR2 are SEHNR and FQNEAQ (reference sequence). Trimming removed 5 bases from V and 5 bases from J, with 9 bases in between. Here the CDR3 DNA reads TGTGCCAGCAGCGTTCGGTGGACCGGGGAGCTGTTTTTT. Residues: CASSVRWTGELFF.

In its sample, this clonotype was seen a few times. The chain links TRBV11-3 to TRBJ2-2; 7 bases fit TRBD1. V was clipped by 5 bases and J by 4 bases; unmatched bases: 10. Germline CDR1 reads SGHNT; CDR2 reads YENEEA. The CDR3 runs to 16 residues. Here the CDR3 DNA reads TGTGCCAGCAGCCCGAGACAGGGCCCCAGCACCGGGGAGCTGTTTTTT. Protein product: CASSPRQGPSTGELFF.

The chain joins TRBV6-5 to TRBJ1-1; D unresolved. The V and J ends lost 1 base and 1 base respectively, with 10 bases between them. CDR1 and CDR2 (germline): MNHEY, SVGAGI. The CDR3 contains 15 residues. CDR3 residues: CASSYYGKGNTEAFF. The CDR3, as DNA: TGTGCCAGCAGTTACTACGGGAAGGGGAACACTGAAGCTTTCTTT.

The chain recombines TRBV7-2 with TRBJ2-7, with D perhaps TRBD1 (6 bases). The CDR3 has 13 residues. Per the germline V gene, CDR1 is SGHTA and CDR2 is FQGNSA. Trimming cost V 7 bases and J 3 bases, with 13 bases left between them. CDR3 in amino acids: CASIPGGSYEQYF. The CDR3, as DNA: TGTGCCAGCATTCCTGGGGGCAGCTACGAGCAGTACTTC.

Ten or more counts support this clonotype. V is TRBV25-1 and J is TRBJ2-5, with 7 bases fitting TRBD1. Germline lookup yields CDR1 MGHDK and CDR2 SYGVNS. The V and J ends lost 0 bases and 6 bases, in that order; junction bases with no gene match: 7. This CDR3 contains 15 residues. CDR3 loop: CASSEYSRGGQTQYF. The CDR3 DNA sequence: TGTGCCAGCAGTGAATATTCCAGAGGGGGCCAGACCCAGTACTTC.

This clonotype was observed many times. The rearrangement joins TRBV9 to TRBJ2-3; D gene unclear. Germline CDR1 SGDLS, CDR2 YYNGEE. The CDR3 consists of 12 residues. Trimming pared 4 bases from V and 6 bases from J, leaving 9 bases between. The CDR3, as DNA: TGTGCCAGCAGCTTGAACCGGGATACGCAGTATTTT. It specifies CASSLNRDTQYF.

The CDR3 reads CASSLLPSGGPRTDTQYF. In nucleotides, the CDR3 is TGTGCCAGCAGCTTATTACCCAGCGGGGGGCCCCGCACAGATACGCAGTATTTT. The chain recombines TRBV11-2 with TRBJ2-3; 9 bases are a match to TRBD2. The CDR3 length is 18 residues. Germline lookup yields CDR1 SGHAT and CDR2 FQNNGV. V lost 2 bases, J lost 1 base, and 10 bases stayed unmatched.

This clonotype was seen a few times. The CDR3 nucleotides are TGTGCCAGCAGCTTAGGTTTGCGGGGGGACACAGATACGCAGTATTTT. This gives the protein CASSLGLRGDTDTQYF. The rearrangement uses TRBV7-2 and TRBJ2-3; 8 bases are shared with TRBD2. Germline CDR1 SGHTA, CDR2 FQGNSA. Trimming removed 1 base from V and 2 bases from J; junction bases left unmatched: 5. This CDR3 is 16 amino acids long. Filled out from reference TRBV7-2 and TRBJ2-3, the complete variable domain reads GAGVSQSPSNKVTEKGKDVELRCDPISGHTALYWYRQSLGQGLEFLIYFQGNSAPDKSGLPSDRFSAERTGGSVSTLTIQRTQQEDSAVYLCASSLGLRGDTDTQYFGPGTRLTVL.

V gene TRBV15 combines with J gene TRBJ2-7; 10 nucleotides align to TRBD1. The V segment lost 4 bases and the J segment 5 bases; nucleotides outside the gene matches: 8. The length of the CDR3 is 15 residues. The germline V gene has CDR1 LNHNV and CDR2 YYDKDF (reference sequence). CDR3 coding DNA: TGTGCCACCAGCACGGCGACAGGGGGCCGAAACGAGCAGTACTTC. Its translation: CATSTATGGRNEQYF.

This clonotype was counted between two and nine times. The J gene is TRBJ2-1, the V gene TRBV28; D possibly corresponds to TRBD2 (5 bases). The CDR3 loop spans 14 amino acids. V was shortened by 6 bases and J by 3 bases, with 12 bases between the two germline ends. The germline V gene has CDR1 MDHEN and CDR2 SYDVKM. CDR3 coding DNA: TGTGCCAGCAGGACTGAGCGGATCTACAATGAGCAGTTCTTC. Translated, it gives CASRTERIYNEQFF.

This clonotype was counted at least ten times. The chain recombines TRBV4-3 with TRBJ2-3; TRBD2 is a possible D gene (5 bases). Trimming removed 1 base at V and 3 bases at J, with 11 bases between. The CDR3 consists of 15 residues. Germline loops: CDR1 LGHNA, CDR2 YSLEER. The DNA of the CDR3 is TGCGCCAGCAGCCAAGGAGCGGCATTAACAGATACGCAGTATTTT. Translated, it gives CASSQGAALTDTQYF.

This clonotype was observed at least ten times. The chain uses TRBV6-5 and TRBJ1-2, with no clear D. Germline V gives CDR1 MNHEY, CDR2 SVGAGI. The CDR3 is 14 residues long. V gave up 2 bases and J gave up 1 base, with 8 bases separating them. In DNA, the CDR3 is TGTGCCAGCAGTTACGGCTGGGGTAACTATGGCTACACCTTC. Encoded protein: CASSYGWGNYGYTF.

This clonotype has just a few counts. The genes are TRBV5-4 and TRBJ2-5, with 11 bases fitting TRBD2. This CDR3 comprises 15 residues. The germline V gene encodes CDR1 SGHNT and CDR2 YYREEE (reference sequence). The junction had 4 bases not matched to a gene; V was cut back by 3 bases and J by 3 bases. In nucleotides, the CDR3 is TGTGCCAGCAGCTCGCCGGGACTAGCGGAAGAGACCCAGTACTTC. It encodes CASSSPGLAEETQYF.

V and J are TRBV6-2 or TRBV6-3 and TRBJ1-2, with a tentative D call TRBD1 (5 bases). The CDR3 is made up of 16 amino acids. Germline V gene data show CDR1 as MNHEY and CDR2 as SVGEGT. The ends were cut back, 7 bases at V and 4 bases at J, with 22 bases in the middle. The DNA of the CDR3 is TGTGCCAGCATCCCCCGAGGGGCAGTCAGACTCTATGGCTACACCTTC. Its translation: CASIPRGAVRLYGYTF.

In this sample, this clonotype turned up many times. The CDR3 bases are TGCAGTGCTAGACCCGGACAGGGTTATTCACCCCTCCACTTT. Encoded protein: CSARPGQGYSPLHF. J is TRBJ1-6 and V is TRBV20-1, with TRBD1 matching 8 bases. The CDR3 extends over 14 amino acids. CDR1 and CDR2 (germline): DFQATT, SNEGSKA (reference sequence). J was trimmed by 8 bases and V by 2 bases; bases with no gene match: 5.

This clonotype was observed once. V is TRBV20-1 and J is TRBJ2-3; 11 bases align to TRBD2. V gave up 2 bases and J gave up 0 bases; unmatched junction bases: 10. Germline V gene lookup returns CDR1 DFQATT and CDR2 SNEGSKA (reference sequence). The CDR3 sequence is 18 residues long. The CDR3 reads CSARREGLAVPSTDTQYF. The CDR3 bases are TGCAGTGCTAGAAGGGAGGGACTAGCGGTACCTAGCACAGATACGCAGTATTTT.

This clonotype was observed many times. V and J are TRBV7-8 and TRBJ2-7; D tentatively fits TRBD1 or TRBD2 (6 bases each). Germline V gene sequence: CDR1 SGHVS, CDR2 FQNEAQ. Trimming removed 3 bases from V and 5 bases from J, with 11 bases in between. This CDR3 is built from 13 residues. This CDR3 reads CASSLGGENEQYF. For the CDR3, the DNA is TGTGCCAGCAGCTTGGGGGGCGAAAACGAGCAGTACTTC.

This clonotype appeared many times. The chain recombines TRBV3-1 with TRBJ1-2; 7 nucleotides align to TRBD1. CDR3 length: 12 residues. Germline CDR1 LGHDT, CDR2 YNNKEL (reference sequence). The trim removed 5 bases at V and 5 bases at J, leaving 2 bases unmatched. In DNA, the CDR3 is TGTGCCAGCAGCGTACAGGGGTATGGCTACACCTTC. Amino acid sequence: CASSVQGYGYTF. The full variable domain, with the rest looked up from reference TRBV3-1 and TRBJ1-2, is DTAVSQTPKYLVTQMGNDKSIKCEQNLGHDTMYWYKQDSKKFLKIMFSYNNKELIINETVPNRFSPKSPDKAHLNLHINSLELGDSAVYFCASSVQGYGYTFGSGTRLTVV.

This clonotype was picked up many times. The J gene is TRBJ1-1, the V gene TRBV28, with D maybe TRBD1 (5 bases). Germline loops: CDR1 MDHEN, CDR2 SYDVKM. This CDR3 has 15 residues. The V end lost 1 base, the J end lost 6 bases, and 15 bases lay between the germline ends. The CDR3 DNA follows: TGTGCCAGCAGTTTATTGGGGGGATGGAGCGCTGAAGCTTTCTTT. Encoded protein: CASSLLGGWSAEAFF. The whole variable domain, remainder taken from reference TRBV28 and TRBJ1-1, is DVKVTQSSRYLVKRTGEKVFLECVQDMDHENMFWYRQDPGLGLRLIYFSYDVKMKEKGDIPEGYSVSREKKERFSLILESASTNQTSMYLCASSLLGGWSAEAFFGQGTRLTVV.